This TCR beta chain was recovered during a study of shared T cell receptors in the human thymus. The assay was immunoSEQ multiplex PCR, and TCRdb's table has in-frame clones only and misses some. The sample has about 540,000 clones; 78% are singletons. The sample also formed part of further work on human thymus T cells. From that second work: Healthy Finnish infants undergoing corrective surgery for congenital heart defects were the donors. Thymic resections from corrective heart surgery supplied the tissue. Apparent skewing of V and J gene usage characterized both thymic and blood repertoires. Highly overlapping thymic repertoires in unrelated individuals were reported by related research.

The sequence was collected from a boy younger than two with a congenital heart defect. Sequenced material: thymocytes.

Here the CDR3 reads CASRIPGTTYEQYF. CDR3 DNA sequence: TGTGCCAGCAGAATTCCCGGGACAACCTACGAGCAGTACTTC. V is TRBV2 and J is TRBJ2-7; weak D call: TRBD1 (6 bases). The ends were cut back, 6 bases at V and 2 bases at J, with 14 bases in the middle. The CDR3 runs to 14 residues. Germline V gene lookup returns CDR1 SNHLY and CDR2 FYNNEI.